A selection of T cell receptor beta chains follows, all from one sample in a study of shared clonotypes between healthy human individuals. The method was immunoSEQ multiplex PCR; TCRdb's version includes in-frame clones alone and lacks a portion of them. The table has 2 million to 3 million clones, 90% to 95% seen once. Sequencing input: naive CD4+ T cells sorted from blood. The receptors shown here come from a man aged 18-30 years in good health. The CDR3 runs from the conserved cysteine through the conserved F or W. D genes are given only for firm matches. Size tells how often a clone was seen (once, few, many) or the class of an expanded clone, and some rows leave it out.

TRBD1,few,TRBJ2-7,TRBV9,TGTGCCAGCAGCGCCGGACAGGACACCTACGAGCAGTACTTC,CASSAGQDTYEQYF
TRBD2,-,TRBJ2-2,TRBV5-3,TGTGCCAGAAGGAGTCTAGCGGAGAACACCGGGGAGCTGTTTTTT,CARRSLAENTGELFF
TRBD2,-,TRBJ2-3,TRBV6-5,TGTGCCAGCAGCTCCCTCCCGGGGGGGCAGTATTTT,CASSSLPGGQYF
-,-,TRBJ2-3,TRBV7-2,TGTGCCAGCAGCTTAGGTTTGCGGTACACAGATACGCAGTATTTT,CASSLGLRYTDTQYF
-,-,TRBJ2-1,TRBV6-5,TGTGCCAGCAGACCTGTTGGACTGGGCCACAATGAGCAGTTCTTC,CASRPVGLGHNEQFF
-,-,TRBJ2-1,TRBV5-4,TGTGCCAGCAGCTTCGGCGGGGTTACCTCCAATGAGCAGTTCTTC,CASSFGGVTSNEQFF
-,-,TRBJ1-1,TRBV5-1,TGCGCCAGCAGCTATGATTCGACAGACTTAAGGACTGAAGCTTTCTTT,CASSYDSTDLRTEAFF
-,-,TRBJ1-4,TRBV6-1,TGTGCCAGCGCTGCTCAGGGAGGAATAACTGAAAAACTGTTTTTT,CASAAQGGITEKLFF
-,-,TRBJ1-4,TRBV27,TGTGCCAGCAGTTTATCCAGACTCGAAAAACTGTTTTTT,CASSLSRLEKLFF
-,-,TRBJ1-1,TRBV6-5,TGTGCCAGCAGTCGTCGCCAGGACACTGAAGCTTTCTTT,CASSRRQDTEAFF
-,-,TRBJ2-7,TRBV2,TGTGCCAGCAGTGAATCTGCCTACGAGCAGTACTTC,CASSESAYEQYF
-,-,TRBJ1-4,TRBV11-2,TGTGCCAGCAGCTTAGCGTTGGGGGTCAATGAAAAACTGTTTTTT,CASSLALGVNEKLFF
-,few,TRBJ1-6,TRBV4-1,TGCGCCAGCAGCCAGGCCTACAGAGATTCACCCCTCCACTTT,CASSQAYRDSPLHF
-,-,TRBJ1-1,TRBV10-3,TGTGCCATCAGTGACCGGCTCAACACTGAAGCTTTCTTT,CAISDRLNTEAFF
TRBD1,once,TRBJ1-2,TRBV6-5,TGTGCCAGCAGTTACTCAGCGGGACAGGGCTCGGATGGCTACACCTTC,CASSYSAGQGSDGYTF
TRBD2,-,TRBJ2-3,TRBV11-2,TGTGCCAGCAGCTTAGCTGGGCGGGGGACCACAGATACGCAGTATTTT,CASSLAGRGTTDTQYF
-,-,TRBJ2-1,TRBV11-2,TGTGCCAGCAGCTTAGTTGCAAATATGGGGGATGAGCAGTTCTTC,CASSLVANMGDEQFF
TRBD1,once,TRBJ2-7,TRBV5-6,TGTGCCAGCAGCTTGGGAGGGGGCACCTGGTACGAGCAGTACTTC,CASSLGGGTWYEQYF
-,-,TRBJ2-3,TRBV7-2,TGTGCCAGCAGCCCCCCCGGGACTGTTCCTGGCACAGATACGCAGTATTTT,CASSPPGTVPGTDTQYF
-,-,TRBJ2-7,TRBV27,TGTGCCAGCAGTCTCCTCTCTAGGGGGGGTTCCTACGAGCAGTACTTC,CASSLLSRGGSYEQYF
-,-,TRBJ2-2,TRBV28,TGTGCCAGCAGCCAACCCCCTACGAACACCGGGGAGCTGTTTTTT,CASSQPPTNTGELFF
-,once,TRBJ2-3,TRBV5-1,TGCGCCAGCAGCTTGGGGGTCTTGGGGAATACGCAGTATTTT,CASSLGVLGNTQYF
TRBD2,-,TRBJ2-1,TRBV5-4,TGTGCCAGCAGCCCGCCCGGGGGGGGAGAGGTCTACAATGAGCAGTTCTTC,CASSPPGGGEVYNEQFF
TRBD1,once,TRBJ2-3,TRBV27,TGTGCCAGCAGTGGAAAGACAGGGATCACTGATACGCAGTATTTT,CASSGKTGITDTQYF
-,-,TRBJ2-2,TRBV5-1,TGCGCCAGCAGCTTAGAAATGGAGGTTCGGGGGGAGCTGTTTTTT,CASSLEMEVRGELFF
TRBD1,-,TRBJ2-2,TRBV28,TGTGCCAGCAGTGGGGACAGGGGGCCACCGGGGGAGCTGTTTTTT,CASSGDRGPPGELFF
TRBD1,-,TRBJ2-1,TRBV28,TGTGCCAGCAAAGAACAGGGGCGGGACAATGAGCAGTTCTTC,CASKEQGRDNEQFF
-,-,TRBJ2-1,TRBV5-1,TGCGCCAGCAGCTTGGGTGGCAATGAGCAGTTCTTC,CASSLGGNEQFF